The source of this T cell receptor (beta chain) is a study of T cell responses to AZD1222 COVID-19 vaccine (dated by TCRdb to the early 2020s). Describing the broader study: A total of about 250 trial participants underwent TCR sequencing, of whom nearly 210 had received two doses of AZD1222 and 26 had received two doses of the MenACWY control vaccine. Trial participants were enrolled by age into subgroups of 18-55, 56-69 and 70-plus years, and around 150, 28 and 57 TCR-sequenced participants, respectively, were included in these subgroups. What the research found in general, with its limitations: Reportedly, close to half of the unique spike-specific TCRs recognized epitopes lying outside the regions that are mutated in the B.1.351 and B.1.1.7 variants. CD4 TCRs associated with the vaccine covered the entire spike protein, and the dominant responses were in regions 160-218 and 743-854. Only five or six AZD1222 recipients were SARS-CoV-2 seropositive at baseline, limiting conclusions about previously exposed vaccinees. Because no day 14 peak-response samples were available, the repertoires could be characterized only after the peak T cell response. Spike-specific TCR breadth and depth rose significantly after two AZD1222 doses compared with day 0 and with MenACWY recipients. Participants were mostly white British, with more females than males. The authors suggested clonal diversity may have been underestimated. The 56-69-year group was small, and its depth increase did not reach significance, likely because of low power.

This clone was seen just once. It lacks a known antigen. No base-level quality is on record; no much larger clone is a single base apart. Between the V and J ends, shortened by 4 bases and 4 bases respectively, the junction contains 10 bases. Counted from cysteine to phenylalanine, this CDR3 has 13 amino acids. The CDR3 DNA has 39 bases and is translated from base 1. As encoded in the germline V gene (reference sequence), CDR1 is LGHDT while CDR2 is YNNKEL. The CDR3 regions of human TCRbeta chains were analyzed by immunosequencing. The study's processing was this. TCRs in the repertoires were matched against a reference library of SARS-CoV-2-specific TCRs that had been generated with the MIRA antigen-specificity platform. Breadth was defined as the fraction of unique TCRs that were SARS-CoV-2-associated, and depth was defined as the fraction of total T cells that were SARS-CoV-2-associated. Using the MIRA data, each spike-specific TCR was mapped to the spike region that the TCR reacts to and placed in a CD4 or CD8 class. Log10-transformed breadth and depth values were compared by one-way ANOVA with Sidak's multiple comparisons tests. Here the immuneACCESS table is served through TCRdb, limited to in-frame sequences with V and J called. Missing clones are a known gap in these copies; in checked studies unresolved V genes cover under half, and the rest lacks a known reason. V and J calls and clone size are as listed in that table; D and trimming were resolved from the DNA. In this sample the table shows 150,000 to 170,000 clones, roughly nine tenths of which occur a single time. Clones ranked in the top ten supply under 7% of the sample.

According to the study, the label for this sample's time point signals: baseline before first vaccination. The treatment or condition label here, explained by the study, means: meningococcal conjugate vaccine given as trial control. Samples from vaccinated people were obtained from the UK trials COV001 and COV002, which included a single-blind randomized controlled phase 2/3 trial of AZD1222 (ChAdOx1 nCoV-19) in healthy adults. For TCRbeta chain sequencing, PBMC samples from trial participants were taken at day 0 and at day 28 after the second dose. The TCR comes from an adult in good health. The chain is encoded by TRBV3-1 (or the pseudogene TRBV3-2) joined to TRBJ1-2; TRBD1 is a possible D gene, resting on 5 matching bases. The material was peripheral blood, obtained on day 0 of MenACWY control vaccination. The CDR3: CASSPGHGYGYTF. DNA sequence: TGTGCCAGCAGCCCCGGACACGGCTATGGCTACACCTTC.